The 2 T cell receptor beta chains below come from one sample, sequenced in a study of T cell changes during pregnancy in multiple sclerosis. Profiled with immunoSEQ multiplex PCR; TCRdb holds only in-frame clones, not every one. The sample has roughly 38,000 clones, about 93% seen once. Source: CD4+ T cells from peripheral blood mononuclear cells, taken in the third trimester of pregnancy. These receptors all stem from a female donor with multiple sclerosis, enrolled in a pregnancy study.

This rearrangement joins TRBV7-9 to TRBJ1-6; 8 bases fit TRBD1. Germline values: CDR1 SEHNR, CDR2 FQNEAQ (reference sequence). V lost 5 bases to trimming and J lost 7 bases; unmatched junction nucleotides: 1. CDR3 length equals 13 residues. DNA of the CDR3: TGTGCCAGCAGCGACAGGGGCAATTCACCCCTCCACTTT. Protein product: CASSDRGNSPLHF.

V and J are TRBV30 and TRBJ1-5, with a tentative D call TRBD1 (5 bases). CDR1 and CDR2 from the germline V gene are GTSNPN and SVGIG (reference sequence). V gave up 2 bases and J gave up 7 bases, with 12 bases separating them. The CDR3 runs to 13 residues. The CDR3: CAWSMGLGQPQHF. The CDR3 DNA sequence: TGTGCCTGGAGTATGGGGCTAGGGCAGCCCCAGCATTTT. Full variable domain (remainder filled in from reference TRBV30 and TRBJ1-5): SQTIHQWPATLVQPVGSPLSLECTVEGTSNPNLYWYRQAAGRGLQLLFYSVGIGQISSEVPQNLSASRPQDRQFILSSKKLLLSDSGFYLCAWSMGLGQPQHFGDGTRLSIL.